The source of this TCR beta chain is a study of blood T cell repertoires in COVID-19. Study overall: Collection of acute and convalescent COVID-19 samples took place in the United States, Italy and Spain. T cells, B-cell-depleted T cells, or PBMCs supplied cDNA or gDNA.

The trim removed 1 base at V and 7 bases at J, leaving 5 bases unmatched. The CDR3 consists of 15 residues. Per germline, CDR1 MRHNA and CDR2 SNTAGT. Original analysis: Nucleated cell number was recorded as an estimate derived from reference gene primer amplification. Measured with immunoSEQ multiplex PCR; TCRdb has only the in-frame clones, and not every one. V and J calls and clone size are as listed in that table; D and trimming were resolved from the DNA. The sample includes under 200,000 clones, roughly four fifths of them seen just once. The sequence derives from a human donor in a cohort sampled during active COVID-19. The sequencing input was peripheral blood. The chain uses TRBV6-4 and TRBJ2-1, with 9 bases that match TRBD2. The chain's CDR3 is CASSDFAGGPNEQFF. In nucleotides, the CDR3 is TGTGCCAGCAGTGACTTTGCGGGGGGGCCGAATGAGCAGTTCTTC.